Presented here are 30 T cell receptor beta chains from one specimen sequenced in a study of blood T cell repertoires in COVID-19 (TCRdb year 2020). The library was prepared using the immunoSEQ multiplex PCR assay. The table comes from immuneACCESS by way of TCRdb, which keeps in-frame sequences with V and J called. Part of the clones is missing from these tables; in studies checked, under half for an unresolved V gene and the rest for unknown reasons. Here the sample has roughly 150,000 clones; around 89% occur a single time. Of the sample, more than 2% falls within the top ten clones. The specimen was peripheral blood. These receptors were taken from a man in his fifties who had recovered from COVID-19.

J is TRBJ1-1 and V is TRBV7-9; the D gene is possibly TRBD1 (5 bases). Germline V lookup: CDR1 SEHNR, CDR2 FQNEAQ (reference sequence). The CDR3 is 14 amino acids. Trimming took off 4 bases at V and 1 base at J, with 10 bases between the two ends. The CDR3 DNA reads as TGTGCCAGCAGCTACCCAAGGGGGAACACTGAAGCTTTCTTT. This codes for CASSYPRGNTEAFF.

This chain joins TRBV18 and TRBJ2-7; 8 positions agree with TRBD2. The CDR3 extends over 14 amino acids. Trimming removed 2 bases from V and 6 bases from J; junction bases left unmatched: 6. Germline V CDR1 and CDR2: KGHSH, LQKENI. The CDR3 coding sequence is TGTGCCAGCTCACCATTAAAACGGGAGGGCGAGCAGTACTTC. Translated: CASSPLKREGEQYF. Filled out from reference TRBV18 and TRBJ2-7, the complete variable domain reads NAGVMQNPRHLVRRRGQEARLRCSPMKGHSHVYWYRQLPEEGLKFMVYLQKENIIDESGMPKERFSAEFPKEGPSILRIQQVVRGDSAAYFCASSPLKREGEQYFGPGTRLTVT.

The chain couples TRBV7-2 to TRBJ2-3, with 10 bases matching TRBD2. V trimming: 5 bases; J trimming: 0 bases; junction bases outside the gene matches: 11. The CDR3 runs 18 residues. The germline CDR1 and CDR2 sequences are SGHTA and FQGNSA. CDR3 sequence (DNA): TGTGCCAGCAGCCTACGAGCTAGCGGGGGCGTTAGCACAGATACGCAGTATTTT. This sequence encodes CASSLRASGGVSTDTQYF.

This chain links TRBV3-1 (or the pseudogene TRBV3-2) with TRBJ1-3; D possibly corresponds to TRBD1 (5 bases). The ends were cut back, 6 bases at V and 10 bases at J, with 16 bases in the middle. The germline gives CDR1 LGHDT, CDR2 YNNKEL (reference sequence). The CDR3 is 13 residues long. The DNA for the CDR3 is TGTGCCAGCAGTAGATCCAGGGAAACAACCATATATTTT. Its translation: CASSRSRETTIYF.

The chain has TRBV18 and TRBJ1-1; TRBD1 might be the D (6 bases). The CDR3 spans 14 residues. Per germline, CDR1 KGHSH and CDR2 LQKENI. Between the trimmed V and J ends, which lost 4 bases and 2 bases, there was a span of 11 bases. For the CDR3, the DNA is TGTGCCAGCTCACACGGACAGTTAAACACTGAAGCTTTCTTT. Translation: CASSHGQLNTEAFF.

This clone was counted a few times. The CDR3 region has the DNA TGTGCCAGTGGGCGGGACAGTGGCTACACCTTC. It translates to CASGRDSGYTF. This rearrangement joins TRBV19 to TRBJ1-2; TRBD1 matches 7 bases. V was clipped by 8 bases and J by 7 bases; unmatched bases: 4. CDR1 and CDR2 from the germline V gene are LNHDA and SQIVND (reference sequence). The CDR3 spans 11 residues.

The chain recombines TRBV11-2 with TRBJ2-3; 8 positions agree with TRBD2. The CDR3 extends over 15 amino acids. Per germline, CDR1 SGHAT and CDR2 FQNNGV. V shed 1 base and J 5 bases; nucleotides not matched to a gene: 5. The CDR3 DNA reads TGTGCCAGCAGCTTAGCGGGAGGGGAATTAGATACGCAGTATTTT. Protein product: CASSLAGGELDTQYF.

V is TRBV9 and J is TRBJ2-7; D is ambiguous. The CDR3 sequence is 14 residues long. Germline V CDR1 and CDR2: SGDLS, YYNGEE. V gave up 0 bases and J gave up 2 bases, with 9 bases separating them. The CDR3 region has the DNA TGTGCCAGCAGCGTAGGTCCGGTTCCCTACGAGCAGTACTTC. As protein: CASSVGPVPYEQYF.

J is TRBJ1-4 and V is TRBV5-5, with 7 nucleotides matching TRBD1. The CDR3 length is 15 residues. Germline CDR1 reads SGHKS; CDR2 reads YYEKEE (reference sequence). With V trimmed by 2 bases and J by 4 bases, 5 bases remained unmatched. CDR3 DNA sequence: TGTGCCAGCAGCTTAGGGGACAGCAATAATGAAAAACTGTTTTTT. This codes for CASSLGDSNNEKLFF.

This clone has a single count. The chain couples TRBV5-4 to TRBJ1-5; 11 bases are shared with TRBD1. The V and J ends lost 2 bases and 2 bases, in that order; junction bases with no gene match: 9. Looked up from germline, CDR1 is SGHNT and CDR2 is YYREEE (reference sequence). CDR3 length: 18 amino acids. The CDR3 DNA reads TGTGCCAGCAGCTTCAGGACAGGGGGCTTAAATGGCAATCAGCCCCAGCATTTT. Residues: CASSFRTGGLNGNQPQHF.

The V gene is TRBV6-2 or TRBV6-3, the J gene TRBJ2-6, with 11 nucleotides matching TRBD1. The length of the CDR3 is 19 residues. CDR1 is MNHEY and CDR2 is SVGEGT in the germline V gene. V lost 5 bases and J lost 1; bases outside the gene matches: 10. CDR3: CASSPDRGRDLSGANVLTF. CDR3 in DNA: TGTGCCAGCAGTCCGGACAGGGGGCGGGATCTTTCTGGGGCCAACGTCCTGACTTTC.

The chain combines TRBV9 with TRBJ2-3; possible D gene TRBD1, 6 bases. This CDR3 spans 16 amino acids. V gave up 3 bases and J gave up 2 bases, with 16 bases separating them. In germline, CDR1 is SGDLS, CDR2 YYNGEE. CDR3 loop: CASSGGQIRHTDTQYF. The CDR3 nucleotides are TGTGCCAGCAGCGGCGGACAGATAAGACACACAGATACGCAGTATTTT.

V gene TRBV7-9 combines with J gene TRBJ2-1, with a weak D call TRBD2 (5 bases). This CDR3 has 14 residues. The V gene's germline CDR1 is SEHNR and CDR2 FQNEAQ (reference sequence). Trimming pared 3 bases from V and 6 bases from J, leaving 12 bases between. The CDR3 region has the DNA TGTGCCAGCAGCTTTCCCTTCCGGGGCAATGAGCAGTTCTTC. It translates to CASSFPFRGNEQFF.

The V call is TRBV6-6, the J call TRBJ2-1; 9 nucleotides agree with TRBD1. The germline CDR1 and CDR2 sequences are MNHNY and SVGAGI (reference sequence). The length of the CDR3 is 15 residues. Germline trimming cut 6 bases from V and 9 bases from J; bases unmatched to any gene: 12. The CDR3 is CASSPDRGTGGEQFF. The DNA for the CDR3 is TGTGCCAGCAGCCCCGACAGGGGGACCGGCGGTGAGCAGTTCTTC.

The chain joins TRBV23-1 to TRBJ1-5; maybe TRBD1 (5 bases). TRBV23-1 is classed as an ORF, of uncertain function. V was pared by 4 bases and J by 7 bases, with 14 bases between. This CDR3 spans 14 amino acids. The CDR3: CASSLGVVRQPQHF. The DNA of the CDR3 is TGCGCCAGCAGTCTAGGGGTAGTGAGGCAGCCCCAGCATTTT.

This chain connects TRBV19 to TRBJ1-2, with D possibly matching TRBD1 (5 bases). Germline loops: CDR1 LNHDA, CDR2 SQIVND (reference sequence). The V end was cut by 3 bases, the J end by 5 bases, with 13 bases between. The CDR3 covers 14 residues. The DNA for the CDR3 is TGTGCCAGTAGTATGGTAGCACAGGTTTATGGCTACACCTTC. It encodes CASSMVAQVYGYTF. Combining the CDR3 with reference TRBV19 and TRBJ1-2 gives the whole variable domain DGGITQSPKYLFRKEGQNVTLSCEQNLNHDAMYWYRQDPGQGLRLIYYSQIVNDFQKGDIAEGYSVSREKKESFPLTVTSAQKNPTAFYLCASSMVAQVYGYTFGSGTRLTVV.

The gene calls are TRBV11-1 and TRBJ2-3; no firm D call. CDR3 length: 15 amino acids. Trimming pared 2 bases from V and 0 bases from J, leaving 9 bases between. CDR1 and CDR2 from the germline V gene are SGHAT and FQDESV (reference sequence). CDR3 nucleotides: TGTGCCAGCAGCTTATCCCAGATTAGCACAGATACGCAGTATTTT. Protein: CASSLSQISTDTQYF.

The chain employs TRBV11-2 and TRBJ1-1, with D uncertain. The germline V gene has CDR1 SGHAT and CDR2 FQNNGV. The CDR3 contains 13 residues. V was shortened by 7 bases and J by 4 bases, with 13 bases between the two germline ends. The CDR3 reads CASNYRRGTEAFF. The CDR3, as DNA: TGTGCCAGCAACTATAGACGGGGCACTGAAGCTTTCTTT. The full variable domain, with the rest looked up from reference TRBV11-2 and TRBJ1-1, is EAGVAQSPRYKIIEKRQSVAFWCNPISGHATLYWYQQILGQGPKLLIQFQNNGVVDDSQLPKDRFSAERLKGVDSTLKIQPAKLEDSAVYLCASNYRRGTEAFFGQGTRLTVV.

The chain links TRBV19 to TRBJ2-7; 11 nucleotides line up with TRBD1. The CDR3 sequence is 14 residues long. J was trimmed by 3 bases and V by 3 bases; bases with no gene match: 1. Germline values: CDR1 LNHDA, CDR2 SQIVND (reference sequence). The CDR3 DNA sequence: TGTGCCAGTAGTATGGACAGGGGGCTCTACGAGCAGTACTTC. Translating gives CASSMDRGLYEQYF. Together with reference TRBV19 and TRBJ2-7, the CDR3 gives the full variable domain: DGGITQSPKYLFRKEGQNVTLSCEQNLNHDAMYWYRQDPGQGLRLIYYSQIVNDFQKGDIAEGYSVSREKKESFPLTVTSAQKNPTAFYLCASSMDRGLYEQYFGPGTRLTVT.

The rearrangement uses TRBV2 and TRBJ2-1, with TRBD2 matching over 7 bases. The CDR3 has 14 residues. CDR1 SNHLY and CDR2 FYNNEI come from the germline V gene. The V and J ends lost 3 bases and 4 bases, in that order; junction bases with no gene match: 3. CDR3 bases: TGTGCCAGCAGTGAGACTAGCTCGTACAATGAGCAGTTCTTC. Its translation is CASSETSSYNEQFF.

The V and J genes are TRBV7-6 and TRBJ2-1, with D possibly being TRBD2 (7 bases). This CDR3 contains 17 residues. Between the trimmed V and J ends, which lost 0 bases and 4 bases, there was a span of 16 bases. In germline, CDR1 is SGHVS, CDR2 FNYEAQ. CDR3 protein: CASSLAEGRGAYNEQFF. The CDR3 DNA reads TGTGCCAGCAGCTTAGCAGAGGGTCGGGGGGCTTACAATGAGCAGTTCTTC.

V is TRBV18 and J is TRBJ2-1, with D uncertain. V lost 1 base and J lost 0, with 13 bases in between. The CDR3 length is 17 residues. Germline-derived CDR1 and CDR2 are KGHSH and LQKENI. The CDR3, as DNA: TGTGCCAGCTCACCACTTAACTTCCCTAGCTCCTACAATGAGCAGTTCTTC. This encodes CASSPLNFPSSYNEQFF.

This clone occurred a few times. In nucleotides, the CDR3 is TGTGCCACCAGCAGAGAACGGGAGCTCTCCTACGAGCAGTACTTC. Its translation is CATSRERELSYEQYF. The rearrangement uses TRBV15 and TRBJ2-7, with D possibly matching TRBD2 (6 bases). This CDR3 has 15 residues. Trimming left V 0 bases short and J 0 bases short, with 9 bases between. The germline V gene has CDR1 LNHNV and CDR2 YYDKDF (reference sequence).

The chain recombines TRBV7-2 with TRBJ1-1; the match to TRBD1 covers 8 bases. The CDR3 has 16 amino acids. Per the germline V gene, CDR1 is SGHTA and CDR2 is FQGNSA. J lost 7 bases, V lost 0 bases, and 10 bases had no gene match. The CDR3 region is CASSLASGTGGYEAFF. The CDR3 nucleotides read TGTGCCAGCAGCTTAGCCTCCGGGACAGGAGGATATGAAGCTTTCTTT.

This chain connects TRBV28 to TRBJ2-4; 9 bases line up with TRBD1. The junction had 9 bases not matched to a gene; V was cut back by 6 bases and J by 6 bases. Germline lookup yields CDR1 MDHEN and CDR2 SYDVKM. The CDR3 contains 15 residues. CDR3 sequence (DNA): TGTGCCAGCAGATCCGGGACAGGGATCCCAAACATTCAGTACTTC. It is translated as CASRSGTGIPNIQYF.

The chain has TRBV5-1 and TRBJ2-1; 7 bases line up with TRBD1. CDR1 is SGHRS, CDR2 YFSETQ, per germline. V lost 5 bases to trimming and J lost 4 bases; unmatched junction nucleotides: 9. CDR3 length: 15 amino acids. The CDR3 DNA is TGCGCCAGCAGGGCAGTACAGGGGAAGTACAATGAGCAGTTCTTC. Translation gives CASRAVQGKYNEQFF. The full variable domain, with the rest looked up from reference TRBV5-1 and TRBJ2-1, is KAGVTQTPRYLIKTRGQQVTLSCSPISGHRSVSWYQQTPGQGLQFLFEYFSETQRNKGNFPGRFSGRQFSNSRSEMNVSTLELGDSALYLCASRAVQGKYNEQFFGPGTRLTVL.

J is TRBJ1-2 and V is TRBV5-4; TRBD1 is a possible D gene (6 bases). This CDR3 spans 14 amino acids. CDR1 and CDR2 (germline): SGHNT, YYREEE (reference sequence). V was pared by 3 bases and J by 3 bases, with 12 bases between. CDR3 sequence (DNA): TGTGCCAGCAGCTCCAAACAGGGAGACTATGGCTACACCTTC. Its translation: CASSSKQGDYGYTF.

The chain employs TRBV5-1 and TRBJ1-5; D is unclear. V dropped 4 bases and J dropped 1 base, with 15 bases sitting between them. The CDR3 is made up of 16 amino acids. The V gene's germline CDR1 is SGHRS and CDR2 YFSETQ. In DNA form, the CDR3 reads TGCGCCAGCAGCCCAGGTTTCGGTATGAGCAATCAGCCCCAGCATTTT. Encoded protein: CASSPGFGMSNQPQHF.

This clone occurred a few times. The rearrangement uses TRBV5-1 and TRBJ1-1, with 7 bases aligning to TRBD1. CDR1 is SGHRS and CDR2 is YFSETQ in the germline V gene. With V trimmed by 3 bases and J by 7 bases, 6 bases remained unmatched. The CDR3 loop spans 13 amino acids. CDR3 in amino acids: CASSYGTAREAFF. The CDR3 DNA follows: TGCGCCAGCAGCTACGGGACAGCCCGTGAAGCTTTCTTT. The whole variable domain, remainder taken from reference TRBV5-1 and TRBJ1-1, is KAGVTQTPRYLIKTRGQQVTLSCSPISGHRSVSWYQQTPGQGLQFLFEYFSETQRNKGNFPGRFSGRQFSNSRSEMNVSTLELGDSALYLCASSYGTAREAFFGQGTRLTVV.

The V gene is TRBV6-5, the J gene TRBJ2-7, with TRBD1 matching 7 bases. With 6 bases clipped from V and 6 bases from J, the junction kept 8 bases outside the gene matches. Germline V gives CDR1 MNHEY, CDR2 SVGAGI. The CDR3 consists of 13 residues. For the CDR3, the DNA is TGTGCCAGCAGCAGACAGGGCGAGTCCGAGCAGTACTTC. As protein: CASSRQGESEQYF.